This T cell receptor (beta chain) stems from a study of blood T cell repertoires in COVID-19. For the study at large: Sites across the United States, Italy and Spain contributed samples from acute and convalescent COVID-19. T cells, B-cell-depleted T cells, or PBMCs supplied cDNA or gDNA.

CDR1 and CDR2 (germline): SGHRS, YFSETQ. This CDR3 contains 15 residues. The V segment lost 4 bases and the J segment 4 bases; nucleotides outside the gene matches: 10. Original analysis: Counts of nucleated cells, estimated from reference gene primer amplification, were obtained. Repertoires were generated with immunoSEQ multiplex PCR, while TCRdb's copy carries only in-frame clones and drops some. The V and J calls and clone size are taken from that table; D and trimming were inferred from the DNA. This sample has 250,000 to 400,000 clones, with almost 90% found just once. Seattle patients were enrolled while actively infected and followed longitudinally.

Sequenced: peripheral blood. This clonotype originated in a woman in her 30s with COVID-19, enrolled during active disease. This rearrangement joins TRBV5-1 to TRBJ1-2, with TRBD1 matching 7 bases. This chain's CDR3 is CASSPGTEHPYGYTF. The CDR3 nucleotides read TGCGCCAGCAGCCCCGGGACAGAACACCCCTATGGCTACACCTTC.